This T cell receptor (beta chain) was sequenced during a study of blood T cell repertoires in COVID-19. Sequenced by immunoSEQ multiplex PCR; TCRdb stores in-frame clones only, minus some. The data contain 190,000 or so clones, roughly 80% of them singletons. Germline CDR1 and CDR2: GTSNPN and SVGIG (reference sequence). V was pared by 2 bases and J by 4 bases, with 18 bases between. The CDR3 spans 16 residues. This clone was recorded a few times. The chain is built from TRBV30 and TRBJ2-1, with D possibly being TRBD2 (5 bases). The sample consisted of PBMCs or T cells enriched from blood (not recorded which). The source is a man aged 35-49 years who had recovered from COVID-19. The chain's CDR3 is CAWSFGISGDYNEQFF. DNA of the CDR3: TGTGCCTGGAGTTTCGGGATCTCTGGGGATTACAATGAGCAGTTCTTC.